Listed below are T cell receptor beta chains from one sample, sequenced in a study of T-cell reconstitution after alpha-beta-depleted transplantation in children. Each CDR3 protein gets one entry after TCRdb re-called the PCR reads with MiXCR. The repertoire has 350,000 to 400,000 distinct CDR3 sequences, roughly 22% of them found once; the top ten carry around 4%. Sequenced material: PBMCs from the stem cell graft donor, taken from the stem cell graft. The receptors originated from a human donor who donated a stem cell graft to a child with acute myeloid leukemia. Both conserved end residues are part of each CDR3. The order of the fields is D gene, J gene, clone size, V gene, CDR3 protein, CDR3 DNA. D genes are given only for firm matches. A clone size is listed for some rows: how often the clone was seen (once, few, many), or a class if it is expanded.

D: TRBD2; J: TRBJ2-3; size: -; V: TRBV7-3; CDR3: CASSLYAGAPQYF; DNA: TGTGCCAGCAGCTTATACGCGGGAGCACCGCAGTATTTT
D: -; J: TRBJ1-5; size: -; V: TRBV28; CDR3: CASRSRGGTFGQPQHF; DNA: TGTGCCAGCAGGTCGAGGGGGGGGACGTTCGGTCAGCCCCAGCATTTT
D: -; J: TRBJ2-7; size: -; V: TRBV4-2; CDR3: CASSPRAGRSYEQYF; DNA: TGTGCCAGCAGCCCAAGGGCAGGGAGGTCCTACGAGCAGTACTTC
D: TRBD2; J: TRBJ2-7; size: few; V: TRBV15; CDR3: CATSGTGTTYEQYF; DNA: TGTGCCACCAGCGGTACCGGGACTACCTACGAGCAGTACTTC
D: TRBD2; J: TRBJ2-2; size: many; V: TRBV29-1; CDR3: CSVTQGLAGELFF; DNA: TGCAGCGTGACCCAGGGACTAGCCGGGGAGCTGTTTTTT
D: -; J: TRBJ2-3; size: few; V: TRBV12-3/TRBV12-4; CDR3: CASFIPPHTQYF; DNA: TGTGCCAGCTTCATTCCTCCGCATACGCAGTATTTT
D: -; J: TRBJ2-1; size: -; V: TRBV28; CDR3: CASSFMWVGRNEQFF; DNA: TGTGCCAGCAGTTTCATGTGGGTGGGGAGGAATGAGCAGTTCTTC
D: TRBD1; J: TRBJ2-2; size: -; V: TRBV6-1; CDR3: CASSLRAGQANTGELFF; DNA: TGTGCCAGCAGTCTCCGTGCCGGACAGGCAAACACCGGGGAGCTGTTTTTT
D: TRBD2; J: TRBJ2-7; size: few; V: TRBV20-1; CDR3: CSARDQKGGSSYEQYF; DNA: TGCAGTGCTAGAGATCAGAAAGGCGGGAGCTCCTACGAGCAGTACTTC
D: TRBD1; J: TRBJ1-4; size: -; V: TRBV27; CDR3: CASSLSLETGLMFF; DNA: TGTGCCAGCAGTTTATCGTTAGAGACAGGGTTGATGTTTTTT
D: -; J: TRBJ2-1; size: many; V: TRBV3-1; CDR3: CASSQLRYEQFF; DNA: TGTGCCAGCAGCCAATTAAGGTATGAGCAGTTCTTC
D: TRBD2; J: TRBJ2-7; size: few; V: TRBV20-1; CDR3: CSARDPLGGRAAEQYF; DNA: TGCAGTGCTAGAGATCCCTTGGGCGGGAGGGCCGCCGAGCAGTACTTC
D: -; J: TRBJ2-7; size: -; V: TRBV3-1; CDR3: CASSQAAGPQYF; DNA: TGTGCCAGCAGCCAAGCAGCAGGACCGCAGTACTTC
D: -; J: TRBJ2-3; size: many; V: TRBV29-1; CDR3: CSVRQFTDTQYF; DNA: TGCAGCGTCCGACAGTTCACAGATACGCAGTATTTT
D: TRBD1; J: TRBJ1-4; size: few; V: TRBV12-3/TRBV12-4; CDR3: CASSWGRGMSEKLFF; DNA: TGTGCCAGCAGTTGGGGCAGGGGGATGAGTGAAAAACTGTTTTTT
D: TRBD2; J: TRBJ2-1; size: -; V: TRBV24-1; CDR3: CATSGAGTSGENEQFF; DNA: TGTGCCACCAGTGGGGCCGGGACTAGCGGTGAGAATGAGCAGTTCTTC
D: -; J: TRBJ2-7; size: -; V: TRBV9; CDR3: CASSPPHASSYEQYF; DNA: TGTGCCAGCTCTCCCCCTCACGCAAGCTCCTACGAGCAGTACTTC
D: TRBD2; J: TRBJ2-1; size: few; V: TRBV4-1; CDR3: CASSQVLAGALLNEQFF; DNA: TGCGCCAGCAGCCAAGTTCTAGCGGGAGCCCTTTTGAATGAGCAGTTCTTC
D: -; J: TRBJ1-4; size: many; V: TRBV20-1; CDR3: CSARDLEQLEKLFF; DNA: TGCAGTGCTAGAGACCTCGAACAGCTAGAAAAACTGTTTTTT
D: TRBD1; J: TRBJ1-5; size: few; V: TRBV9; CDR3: CASSASSGTDNQPQHF; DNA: TGTGCCAGCAGCGCTAGCTCCGGGACAGACAATCAGCCCCAGCATTTT
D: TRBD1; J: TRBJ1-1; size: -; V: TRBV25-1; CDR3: CASRDRASRGTEAFF; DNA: TGTGCCAGCAGGGACAGGGCCAGTAGGGGAACTGAAGCTTTCTTT
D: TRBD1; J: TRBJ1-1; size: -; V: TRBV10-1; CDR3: CASSEGTGPGEAFF; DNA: TGCGCCAGCAGTGAGGGGACAGGGCCCGGTGAAGCTTTCTTT
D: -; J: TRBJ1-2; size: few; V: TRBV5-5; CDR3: CASSPDTSNYGYTF; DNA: TGTGCCAGCAGTCCGGACACTTCTAACTATGGCTACACCTTC
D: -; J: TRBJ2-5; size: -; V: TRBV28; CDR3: CASSPQSGIQETQYF; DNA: TGTGCCAGCAGTCCTCAATCGGGAATCCAAGAGACCCAGTACTTC
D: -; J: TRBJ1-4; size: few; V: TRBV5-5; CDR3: CASSLGTDEKLFF; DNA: TGTGCCAGCAGCTTAGGGACCGATGAAAAACTGTTTTTT
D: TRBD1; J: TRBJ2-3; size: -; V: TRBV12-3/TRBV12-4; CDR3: CASSDRVMTDTQYF; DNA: TGTGCCAGCAGCGACAGGGTCATGACAGATACGCAGTATTTT
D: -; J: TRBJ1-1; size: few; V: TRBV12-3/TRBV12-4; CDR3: CASSFGTANTEAFF; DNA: TGTGCCAGCAGTTTCGGGACGGCGAACACTGAAGCTTTCTTT
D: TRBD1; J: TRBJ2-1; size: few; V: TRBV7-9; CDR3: CASSLARPGQHYNEQFF; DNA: TGTGCCAGCAGCTTAGCAAGGCCGGGACAGCACTACAATGAGCAGTTCTTC
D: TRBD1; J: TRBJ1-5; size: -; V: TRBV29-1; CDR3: CSVATGGERNQPQHF; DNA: TGCAGCGTAGCAACAGGGGGCGAACGCAATCAGCCCCAGCATTTT
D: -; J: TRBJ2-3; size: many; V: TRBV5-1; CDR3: CASSLRPNGDTQYF; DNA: TGCGCCAGCAGCTTGAGGCCAAATGGGGATACGCAGTATTTT
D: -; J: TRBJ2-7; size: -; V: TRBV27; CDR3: CARASGSGRLPWSSYEQYF; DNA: TGTGCCAGGGCTTCGGGGTCCGGGAGACTTCCATGGAGCTCCTACGAGCAGTACTTC
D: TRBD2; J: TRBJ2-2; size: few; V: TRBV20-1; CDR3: CSARAGGRIGELFF; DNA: TGCAGTGCTAGAGCGGGAGGCCGGATCGGGGAGCTGTTTTTT
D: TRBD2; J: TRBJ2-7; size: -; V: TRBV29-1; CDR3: CSAVAGVDEQYF; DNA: TGCAGCGCCGTAGCGGGAGTAGACGAGCAGTACTTC
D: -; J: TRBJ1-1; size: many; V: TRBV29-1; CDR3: CSVGHRGTEAFF; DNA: TGCAGCGTTGGACACAGAGGGACTGAAGCTTTCTTT
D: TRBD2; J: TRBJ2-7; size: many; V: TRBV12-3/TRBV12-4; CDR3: CASSLGLAGAREQYF; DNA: TGTGCCAGCAGTTTGGGACTAGCGGGGGCCCGCGAGCAGTACTTC
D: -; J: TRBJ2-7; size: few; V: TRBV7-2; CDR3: CASSPEAGSSYEQYF; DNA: TGTGCCAGCAGCCCAGAAGCGGGCAGCTCCTACGAGCAGTACTTC
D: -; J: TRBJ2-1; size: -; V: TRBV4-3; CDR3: CASSRARTRGNEQFF; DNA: TGCGCCAGCAGCCGCGCCCGAACTAGAGGCAATGAGCAGTTCTTC
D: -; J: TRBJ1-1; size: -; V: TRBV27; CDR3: CASSLSMLGEAFF; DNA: TGTGCCAGCAGTTTGAGTATGCTGGGTGAAGCTTTCTTT
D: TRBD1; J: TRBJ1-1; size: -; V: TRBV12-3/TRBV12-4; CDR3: CASSWTGLMNTEAFF; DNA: TGTGCCAGCAGTTGGACAGGGCTCATGAACACTGAAGCTTTCTTT
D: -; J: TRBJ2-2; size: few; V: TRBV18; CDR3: CASSPPAGSGELFF; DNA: TGTGCCAGCTCACCACCGGCCGGTTCCGGGGAGCTGTTTTTT
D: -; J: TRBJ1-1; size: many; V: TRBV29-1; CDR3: CSVEEDPLYEAFF; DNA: TGCAGCGTTGAGGAGGACCCTCTTTATGAAGCTTTCTTT
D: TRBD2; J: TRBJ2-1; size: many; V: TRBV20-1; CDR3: CSARDPGLADYNEQFF; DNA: TGCAGTGCTAGAGACCCGGGACTAGCGGACTACAATGAGCAGTTCTTC
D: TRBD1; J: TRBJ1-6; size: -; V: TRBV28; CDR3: CASSRTGSYSPLHF; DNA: TGTGCCAGCAGTCGGACAGGGAGTTATTCACCCCTCCACTTT
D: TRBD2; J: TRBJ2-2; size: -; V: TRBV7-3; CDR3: CASSWTRTGELFF; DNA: TGTGCCAGCAGCTGGACTAGAACCGGGGAGCTGTTTTTT
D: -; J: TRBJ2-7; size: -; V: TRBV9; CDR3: CASSVVPGSYEQYF; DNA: TGTGCCAGCAGCGTAGTCCCAGGTTCCTACGAGCAGTACTTC
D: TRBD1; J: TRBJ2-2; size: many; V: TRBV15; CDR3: CATSPRTGSDGELFF; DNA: TGTGCCACCAGCCCCCGGACAGGGTCGGACGGGGAGCTGTTTTTT
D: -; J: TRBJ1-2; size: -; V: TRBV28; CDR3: CASSAGLNGYTF; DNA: TGTGCCAGCAGCGCTGGCCTGAATGGCTACACCTTC
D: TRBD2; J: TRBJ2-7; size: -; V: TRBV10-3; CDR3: CATRLAGEGEQYF; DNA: TGTGCCACACGACTAGCGGGAGAAGGCGAGCAGTACTTC
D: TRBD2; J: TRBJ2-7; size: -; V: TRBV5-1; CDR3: CASSYGTRAYEQYF; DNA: TGCGCCAGCAGCTACGGGACTAGGGCATACGAGCAGTACTTC
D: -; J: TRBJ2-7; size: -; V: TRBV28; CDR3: CASSSPSDFFTYEQYF; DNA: TGTGCCAGCAGTTCTCCCTCGGACTTCTTTACCTACGAGCAGTACTTC
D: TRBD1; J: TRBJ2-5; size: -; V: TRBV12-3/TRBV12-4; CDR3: CASSADDGTEETQYF; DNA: TGTGCCAGCAGCGCGGACGATGGGACAGAAGAGACCCAGTACTTC
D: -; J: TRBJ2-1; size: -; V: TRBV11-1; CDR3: CASSHQGEREIYEQFF; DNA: TGTGCCAGCAGCCACCAGGGGGAGCGGGAGATCTATGAGCAGTTCTTC
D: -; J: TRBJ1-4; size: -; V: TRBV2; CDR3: CAGAGDVATNEKLFF; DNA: TGTGCCGGAGCAGGGGACGTTGCAACTAATGAAAAACTGTTTTTT
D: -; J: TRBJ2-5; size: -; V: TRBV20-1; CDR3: CSARDEASEETQYF; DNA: TGCAGTGCTAGAGATGAGGCTAGCGAAGAGACCCAGTACTTC